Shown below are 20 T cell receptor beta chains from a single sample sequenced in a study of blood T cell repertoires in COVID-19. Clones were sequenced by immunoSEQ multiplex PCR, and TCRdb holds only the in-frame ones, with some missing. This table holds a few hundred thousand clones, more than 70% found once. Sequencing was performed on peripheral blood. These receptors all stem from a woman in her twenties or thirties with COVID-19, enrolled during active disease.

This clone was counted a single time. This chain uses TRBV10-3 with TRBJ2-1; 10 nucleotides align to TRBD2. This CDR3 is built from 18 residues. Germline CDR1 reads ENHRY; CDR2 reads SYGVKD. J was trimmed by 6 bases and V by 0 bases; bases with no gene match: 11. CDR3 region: CAISESAREREGRNEQFF. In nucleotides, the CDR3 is TGTGCCATCAGTGAGTCAGCCAGGGAGCGGGAGGGCCGCAATGAGCAGTTCTTC.

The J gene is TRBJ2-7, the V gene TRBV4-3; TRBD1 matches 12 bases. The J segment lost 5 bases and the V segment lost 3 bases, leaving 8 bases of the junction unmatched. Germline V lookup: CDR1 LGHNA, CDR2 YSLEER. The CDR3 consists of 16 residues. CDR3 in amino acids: CASSHEAGTGGNEQYF. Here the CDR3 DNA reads TGCGCCAGCAGCCACGAGGCCGGGACAGGGGGCAACGAGCAGTACTTC.

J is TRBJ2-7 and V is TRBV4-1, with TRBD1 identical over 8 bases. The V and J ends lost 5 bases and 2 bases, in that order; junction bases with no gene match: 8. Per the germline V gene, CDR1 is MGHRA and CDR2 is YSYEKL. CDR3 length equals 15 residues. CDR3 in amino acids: CASSETGTGPYEQYF. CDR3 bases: TGCGCCAGCAGCGAGACCGGGACAGGTCCCTACGAGCAGTACTTC.

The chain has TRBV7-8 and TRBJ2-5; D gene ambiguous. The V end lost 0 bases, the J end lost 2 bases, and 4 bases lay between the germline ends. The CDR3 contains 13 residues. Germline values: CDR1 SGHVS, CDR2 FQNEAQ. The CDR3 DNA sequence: TGTGCCAGCAGCTTAGCTATACAAGAGACCCAGTACTTC. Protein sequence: CASSLAIQETQYF.

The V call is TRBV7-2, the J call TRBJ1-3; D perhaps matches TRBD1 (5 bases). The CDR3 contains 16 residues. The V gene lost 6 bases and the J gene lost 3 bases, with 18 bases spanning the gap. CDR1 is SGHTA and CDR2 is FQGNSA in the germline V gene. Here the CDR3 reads CASSLRRPGVGNTIYF. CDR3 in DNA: TGTGCCAGCAGTCTCCGGCGCCCGGGGGTTGGAAACACCATATATTTT.

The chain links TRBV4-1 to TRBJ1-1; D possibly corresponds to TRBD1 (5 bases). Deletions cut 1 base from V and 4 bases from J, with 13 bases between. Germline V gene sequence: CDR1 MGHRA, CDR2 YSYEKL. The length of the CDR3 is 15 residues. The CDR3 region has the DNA TGCGCCAGCAGCCAAGCCCCTTCAGGGTCCACTGAAGCTTTCTTT. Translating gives CASSQAPSGSTEAFF.

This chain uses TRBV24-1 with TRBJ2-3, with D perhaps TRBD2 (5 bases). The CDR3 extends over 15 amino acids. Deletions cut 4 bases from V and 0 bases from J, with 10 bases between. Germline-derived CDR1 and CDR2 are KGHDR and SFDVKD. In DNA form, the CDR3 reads TGTGCCACCAGTGACCGAGGGATCAGCACAGATACGCAGTATTTT. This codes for CATSDRGISTDTQYF.

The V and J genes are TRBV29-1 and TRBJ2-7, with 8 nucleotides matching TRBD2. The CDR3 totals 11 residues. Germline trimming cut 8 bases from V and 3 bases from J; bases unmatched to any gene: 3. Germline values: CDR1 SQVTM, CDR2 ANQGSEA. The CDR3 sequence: CSTTSGYEQYF. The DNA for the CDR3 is TGCAGCACCACTAGCGGCTACGAGCAGTACTTC.

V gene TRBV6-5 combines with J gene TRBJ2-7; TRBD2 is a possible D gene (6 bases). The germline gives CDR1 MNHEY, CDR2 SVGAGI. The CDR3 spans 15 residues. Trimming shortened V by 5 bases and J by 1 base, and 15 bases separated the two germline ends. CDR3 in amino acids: CASSRTGEGSYEQYF. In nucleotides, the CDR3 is TGTGCCAGCAGTCGGACGGGGGAAGGTTCCTACGAGCAGTACTTC.

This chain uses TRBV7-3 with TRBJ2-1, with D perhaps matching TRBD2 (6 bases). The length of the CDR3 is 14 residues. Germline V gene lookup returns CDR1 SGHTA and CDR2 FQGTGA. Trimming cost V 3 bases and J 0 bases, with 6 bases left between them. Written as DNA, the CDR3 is TGTGCCAGCAGCTTCGGGAGCTCCTACAATGAGCAGTTCTTC. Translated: CASSFGSSYNEQFF.

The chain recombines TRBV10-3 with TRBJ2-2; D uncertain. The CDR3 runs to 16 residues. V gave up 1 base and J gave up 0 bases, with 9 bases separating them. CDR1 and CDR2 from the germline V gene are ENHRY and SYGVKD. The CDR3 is CAISELGSTNTGELFF. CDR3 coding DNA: TGTGCCATCAGTGAGTTGGGCAGTACGAACACCGGGGAGCTGTTTTTT.

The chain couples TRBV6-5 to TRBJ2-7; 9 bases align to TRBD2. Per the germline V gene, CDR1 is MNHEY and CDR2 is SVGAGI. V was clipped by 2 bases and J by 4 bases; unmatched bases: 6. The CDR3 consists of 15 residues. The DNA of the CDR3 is TGTGCCAGCAGTTACGGGCGGGAGGGCCAATACGAGCAGTACTTC. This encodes CASSYGREGQYEQYF.

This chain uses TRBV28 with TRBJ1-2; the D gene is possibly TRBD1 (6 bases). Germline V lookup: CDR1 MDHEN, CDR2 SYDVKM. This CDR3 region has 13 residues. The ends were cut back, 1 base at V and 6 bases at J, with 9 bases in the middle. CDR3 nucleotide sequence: TGTGCCAGCAGTTTATACAGGGTCGATGGCTACACCTTC. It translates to CASSLYRVDGYTF.

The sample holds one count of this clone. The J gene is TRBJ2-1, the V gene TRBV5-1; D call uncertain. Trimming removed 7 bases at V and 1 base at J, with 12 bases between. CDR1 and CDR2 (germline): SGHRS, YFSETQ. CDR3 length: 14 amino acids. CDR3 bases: TGCGCCAGCTCCCCAGCGTTATCCTACAATGAGCAGTTCTTC. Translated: CASSPALSYNEQFF.

The CDR3 sequence is CASSFMGASPLHF. The CDR3 DNA is TGTGCCAGCAGCTTTATGGGGGCGTCACCCCTCCACTTT. This chain connects TRBV5-5 to TRBJ1-6, with D perhaps TRBD1 (6 bases). V lost 2 bases to trimming and J lost 10 bases, with 10 bases between them. The CDR3 loop spans 13 amino acids. Germline V gene sequence: CDR1 SGHKS, CDR2 YYEKEE (reference sequence).

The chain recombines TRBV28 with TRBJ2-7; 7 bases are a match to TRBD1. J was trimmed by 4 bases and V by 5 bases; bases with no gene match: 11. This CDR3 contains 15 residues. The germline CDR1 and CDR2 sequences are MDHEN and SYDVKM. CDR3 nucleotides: TGTGCCAGCAGTAGGACCGACAGGGACCTTTACGAGCAGTACTTC. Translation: CASSRTDRDLYEQYF.

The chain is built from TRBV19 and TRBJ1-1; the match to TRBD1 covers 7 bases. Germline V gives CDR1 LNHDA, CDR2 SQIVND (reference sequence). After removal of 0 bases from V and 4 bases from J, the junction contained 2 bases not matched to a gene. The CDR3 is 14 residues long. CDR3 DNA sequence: TGTGCCAGTAGTATAGATCAGGGGGTCACTGAAGCTTTCTTT. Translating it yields CASSIDQGVTEAFF.

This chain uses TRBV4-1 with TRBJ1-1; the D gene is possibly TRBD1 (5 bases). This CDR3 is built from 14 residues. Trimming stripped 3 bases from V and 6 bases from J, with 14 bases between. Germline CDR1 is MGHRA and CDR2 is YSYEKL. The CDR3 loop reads CASSQRPTGPEAFF. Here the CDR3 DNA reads TGCGCCAGCAGCCAGAGACCTACAGGTCCTGAAGCTTTCTTT.

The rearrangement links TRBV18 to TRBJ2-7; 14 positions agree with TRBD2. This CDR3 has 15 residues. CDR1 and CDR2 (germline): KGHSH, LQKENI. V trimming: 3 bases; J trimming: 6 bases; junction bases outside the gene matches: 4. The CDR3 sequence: CASSPRLAGGREQYF. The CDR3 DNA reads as TGTGCCAGCTCACCGCGACTAGCGGGAGGGCGCGAGCAGTACTTC.

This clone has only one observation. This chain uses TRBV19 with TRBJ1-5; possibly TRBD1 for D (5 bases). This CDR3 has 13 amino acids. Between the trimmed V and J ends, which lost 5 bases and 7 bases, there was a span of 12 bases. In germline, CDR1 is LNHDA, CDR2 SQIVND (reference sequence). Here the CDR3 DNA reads TGTGCCAGTAGTGCGGGACTTCCCCAGCCCCAGCATTTT. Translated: CASSAGLPQPQHF.